This record concerns one T cell receptor beta chain sequence. The sample is drawn from a study of blood T cell repertoires in COVID-19. Measured with immunoSEQ multiplex PCR; TCRdb has only the in-frame clones, and not every one. The table includes 150,000 to 200,000 clones, 70% to 90% detected once. Germline CDR1 MNHEY, CDR2 SMNVEV (reference sequence). V was shortened by 6 bases and J by 4 bases, with 16 bases between the two germline ends. This CDR3 has 15 residues. The sequenced sample was peripheral blood. The chain employs TRBV27 and TRBJ2-1; tentative D call: TRBD2 (6 bases). This clonotype originated in a man in his late teens or twenties who had recovered from COVID-19. This chain's CDR3 is CASSISGAEYNEQFF. The CDR3 DNA is TGTGCCAGCAGCATTAGCGGAGCCGAATACAATGAGCAGTTCTTC.